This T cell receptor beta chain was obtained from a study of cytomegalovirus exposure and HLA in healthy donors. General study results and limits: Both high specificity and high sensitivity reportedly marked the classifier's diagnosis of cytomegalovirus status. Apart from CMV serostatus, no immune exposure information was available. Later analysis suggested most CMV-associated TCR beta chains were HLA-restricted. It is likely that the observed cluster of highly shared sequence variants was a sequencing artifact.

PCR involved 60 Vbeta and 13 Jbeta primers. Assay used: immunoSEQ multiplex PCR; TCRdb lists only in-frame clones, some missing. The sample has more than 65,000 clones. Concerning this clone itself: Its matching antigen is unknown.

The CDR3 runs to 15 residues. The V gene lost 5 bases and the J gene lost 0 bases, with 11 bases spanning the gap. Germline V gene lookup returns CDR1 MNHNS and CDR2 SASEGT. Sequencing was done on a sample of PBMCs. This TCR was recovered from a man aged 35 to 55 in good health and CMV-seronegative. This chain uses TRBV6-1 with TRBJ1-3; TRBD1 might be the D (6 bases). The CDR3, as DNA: TGTGCCAGCAGTTCGACAGGCGACTCTGGAAACACCATATATTTT. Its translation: CASSSTGDSGNTIYF.